Following are 21 T cell receptor beta chains from one sample sequenced in a study of spatial heterogeneity in lung cancer. TCRdb recomputed calls from the 5' RACE reads with MiXCR, one row per CDR3 protein. Of more than 40,000 distinct CDR3 sequences in the sample, roughly 20% were seen once. Time point denoted: blood at routine non-recurrence follow-up after resection. Sequencing was performed on PBMCs, taken at follow-up. These receptors came from a female donor with early-stage non-small cell lung cancer.

The chain couples TRBV7-9 to TRBJ2-3, with D unclear. The CDR3 runs to 13 residues. The V end lost 1 base, the J end lost 6 bases, and 8 bases lay between the germline ends. From germline, CDR1 is SEHNR and CDR2 FQNEAQ (reference sequence). In nucleotides, the CDR3 is TGTGCCAGCAGCTTAGAAGACGGTGATACGCAGTATTTT. Encoded protein: CASSLEDGDTQYF.

In this sample, this clonotype turned up many times. The chain is built from TRBV27 and TRBJ2-3; D is tentatively TRBD1 or TRBD2 (6 bases each). The CDR3 runs to 13 residues. Germline CDR1 reads MNHEY; CDR2 reads SMNVEV (reference sequence). V was shortened by 10 bases and J by 6 bases, with 17 bases between the two germline ends. The chain's CDR3 is CAIGRGAPDTQYF. The CDR3 DNA sequence: TGTGCCATCGGAAGGGGGGCGCCGGATACGCAGTATTTT.

The gene calls are TRBV19 and TRBJ2-2; D is undetermined. Per germline, CDR1 LNHDA and CDR2 SQIVND (reference sequence). This CDR3 is 15 amino acids long. V dropped 1 base and J dropped 2 bases, with 8 bases sitting between them. In DNA, the CDR3 is TGTGCCAGTAGTATAGTTAAGGTTAACACCGGGGAGCTGTTTTTT. It translates to CASSIVKVNTGELFF. Full variable domain (missing parts from reference TRBV19 and TRBJ2-2): DGGITQSPKYLFRKEGQNVTLSCEQNLNHDAMYWYRQDPGQGLRLIYYSQIVNDFQKGDIAEGYSVSREKKESFPLTVTSAQKNPTAFYLCASSIVKVNTGELFFGEGSRLTVL.

V usage is TRBV11-2 and J usage is TRBJ2-3, with D perhaps TRBD1 or TRBD2 (6 bases each). The CDR3 is 15 amino acids. Trimming took 5 bases from V and 1 from J, leaving 13 bases between them. Germline V gene sequence: CDR1 SGHAT, CDR2 FQNNGV. The CDR3 region is CASSAVGGRTDTQYF. The CDR3 coding sequence is TGTGCCAGCAGCGCCGTTGGGGGGCGCACAGATACGCAGTATTTT.

This clonotype turned up a few times. This chain uses TRBV5-4 with TRBJ1-2; 8 bases fit TRBD1. The trim removed 2 bases at V and 8 bases at J, leaving 8 bases unmatched. The CDR3 totals 14 residues. The germline CDR1 and CDR2 sequences are SGHNT and YYREEE (reference sequence). This chain's CDR3 is CASSFSLTGDGYTF. DNA of the CDR3: TGTGCCAGCAGCTTCTCACTGACAGGGGACGGCTACACCTTC.

Of note for this clonotype: Possible read error: a much larger clone is one base away. This chain's CDR3 is CSADGRRGTDTQYF. CDR3 nucleotides: TGCAGCGCTGACGGACGGAGAGGCACAGATACGCAGTATTTT. The rearrangement uses TRBV29-1 and TRBJ2-3; no reliable D call. The CDR3 runs 14 residues. Germline-derived CDR1 and CDR2 are SQVTM and ANQGSEA. V lost 7 bases and J lost 1, with 15 bases in between.

The chain employs TRBV7-3 and TRBJ1-1; TRBD1 matches 9 bases. CDR3 length: 13 amino acids. CDR1 SGHTA and CDR2 FQGTGA come from the germline V gene. The ends lost 5 bases at V and 5 bases at J; junction bases unmatched: 3. CDR3 nucleotide sequence: TGTGCCAGCAGCCCGACAGGGGGAACTGAAGCTTTCTTT. Translating it yields CASSPTGGTEAFF. The whole variable domain, filled in from reference TRBV7-3 and TRBJ1-1, reads GAGVSQTPSNKVTEKGKYVELRCDPISGHTALYWYRQSLGQGPEFLIYFQGTGAADDSGLPNDRFFAVRPEGSVSTLKIQRTERGDSAVYLCASSPTGGTEAFFGQGTRLTVV.

This clonotype was seen repeatedly, ten times or more. This chain links TRBV12-3 or TRBV12-4 with TRBJ2-2, with 7 bases identical to TRBD1. This CDR3 has 15 amino acids. J gave up 5 bases and V 5 bases, and 8 bases lay outside the gene matches. CDR3 DNA sequence: TGTGCCAGCAGTGTAGGGACAGCGCGAACCGGGGAGCTGTTTTTT. This codes for CASSVGTARTGELFF.

V and J are TRBV6-5 and TRBJ2-7; D is possibly TRBD2 (6 bases). With 6 bases removed from V and 7 bases from J, the gap between germline ends came to 16 bases. The germline V gene encodes CDR1 MNHEY and CDR2 SVGAGI. The CDR3 sequence is 13 residues long. The chain's CDR3 is CASSRDFIFEQYF. Written as DNA, the CDR3 is TGTGCCAGCAGCCGGGACTTTATCTTTGAGCAGTACTTC.

This clonotype has a handful of counts. J is TRBJ2-3 and V is TRBV3-1; 9 nucleotides line up with TRBD1. Germline V gene sequence: CDR1 LGHDT, CDR2 YNNKEL (reference sequence). V was clipped by 3 bases and J by 6 bases; unmatched bases: 16. This CDR3 has 18 amino acids. The CDR3 DNA reads as TGTGCCAGCAGCCATCTCCCCCGACAGGGGGAGGCTTCTGATACGCAGTATTTT. This translates into CASSHLPRQGEASDTQYF.

Concerning this clonotype itself: Sequence at one end of the junction differs from germline and may be a read error. This chain connects TRBV20-1 to TRBJ2-5; D is possibly TRBD1 or TRBD2 (5 bases each). The CDR3 runs 11 residues. CDR1 is DFQATT, CDR2 SNEGSKA, per germline (reference sequence). CDR3 residues: CSTRKGETQYF. The DNA of the CDR3 is TGCAGTACTAGGAAGGGGGAGACCCAGTACTTC.

V and J are TRBV10-3 and TRBJ2-5, with D perhaps matching TRBD1 (6 bases). CDR1 ENHRY and CDR2 SYGVKD come from the germline V gene. This CDR3 is built from 12 residues. V was trimmed by 10 bases and J by 2 bases, leaving 11 bases between them. The CDR3 region has the DNA TGTGCCACCTCCGGGACACAAGAGACCCAGTACTTC. Translated: CATSGTQETQYF.

The rearrangement joins TRBV7-2 to TRBJ1-2; D gene ambiguous. Germline lookup yields CDR1 SGHTA and CDR2 FQGNSA. V was shortened by 7 bases and J by 1 base, with 13 bases between the two germline ends. This CDR3 comprises 14 residues. This chain's CDR3 is CASTLGRLNYGYTF. In nucleotides, the CDR3 is TGTGCCAGCACTCTGGGGAGACTTAACTATGGCTACACCTTC.

This clonotype occurred a few times. V is TRBV6-1 and J is TRBJ1-1; no reliable D call. Between the trimmed V and J ends, which lost 2 bases and 8 bases, there was a span of 12 bases. Germline V lookup: CDR1 MNHNS, CDR2 SASEGT. The length of the CDR3 is 13 residues. CDR3 amino acids: CASSEPNPKEAFF. The CDR3 DNA reads TGTGCCAGCAGTGAACCCAACCCCAAGGAAGCTTTCTTT.

The chain recombines TRBV11-2 with TRBJ2-1; a weak D match, TRBD1 (6 bases). This CDR3 has 15 residues. Germline lookup yields CDR1 SGHAT and CDR2 FQNNGV. V dropped 2 bases and J dropped 9 bases, with 17 bases sitting between them. CDR3 DNA sequence: TGTGCCAGCAGCTTAATCAGGGGCTTTGGAACTGAGCAGTTCTTC. It specifies CASSLIRGFGTEQFF.

Only a few counts were recorded for this clonotype. This chain connects TRBV7-2 to TRBJ1-1; D remains unclear. This CDR3 spans 14 amino acids. Trimming took off 2 bases at V and 6 bases at J, with 13 bases between the two ends. Germline CDR1 SGHTA, CDR2 FQGNSA. This CDR3 reads CASSLNIRAPEAFF. DNA of the CDR3: TGTGCCAGCAGCTTAAATATAAGGGCTCCTGAAGCTTTCTTT.

This clonotype has ten or more counts. The J gene is TRBJ2-7, the V gene TRBV9; no clear D. From germline, CDR1 is SGDLS and CDR2 YYNGEE. The CDR3 has 13 amino acids. Between the trimmed V and J ends, which lost 4 bases and 0 bases, there was a span of 8 bases. Written as DNA, the CDR3 is TGTGCCAGCAGCTCCCACAGCTCCTACGAGCAGTACTTC. Translated: CASSSHSSYEQYF. The entire variable domain, with the rest obtained from reference TRBV9 and TRBJ2-7, is as follows: DSGVTQTPKHLITATGQRVTLRCSPRSGDLSVYWYQQSLDQGLQFLIQYYNGEERAKGNILERFSAQQFPDLHSELNLSSLELGDSALYFCASSSHSSYEQYFGPGTRLTVT.

This clonotype was seen only a few times. The chain uses TRBV29-1 and TRBJ2-2, with 8 bases that match TRBD2. The ends lost 7 bases at V and 5 bases at J; junction bases unmatched: 3. The CDR3 is 12 residues long. CDR1 and CDR2 (germline): SQVTM, ANQGSEA. CDR3: CSGREGTGELFF. In DNA form, the CDR3 reads TGCAGCGGACGGGAGGGTACCGGGGAGCTGTTTTTT.

Ten or more counts support this clonotype. The rearrangement uses TRBV7-8 and TRBJ2-7; D is uncertain. Trimming took 1 base from V and 3 from J, leaving 13 bases between them. CDR1 SGHVS and CDR2 FQNEAQ come from the germline V gene. This CDR3 is built from 15 residues. DNA of the CDR3: TGTGCCAGCAGCTTAGATACAGATTTGAACTACGAGCAGTACTTC. This sequence encodes CASSLDTDLNYEQYF.

This clonotype was detected ten times or more. The CDR3 sequence is CASHHWDVEETQYF. The CDR3 DNA reads as TGTGCCAGCCATCATTGGGACGTCGAAGAGACCCAGTACTTC. The chain carries TRBV7-9 and TRBJ2-5, with D perhaps being TRBD1 or TRBD2 (5 bases each). The CDR3 length is 14 residues. From germline, CDR1 is SEHNR and CDR2 FQNEAQ (reference sequence). V was clipped by 8 bases and J by 3 bases, with 16 bases between them.

The table lists this clonotype with many counts. The gene calls are TRBV6-6 and TRBJ2-7, with D tentatively TRBD2 (6 bases). The V end was cut by 4 bases, the J end by 2 bases, with 12 bases between. The CDR3 spans 14 residues. Germline CDR1 MNHNY, CDR2 SVGAGI (reference sequence). CDR3 loop: CASSSPGRPYEQYV. The DNA of the CDR3 is TGTGCCAGCAGTTCGCCCGGGAGACCCTACGAGCAGTACGTC.